This is a list of T cell receptor beta chains from one sample in a study of T cells in Graves' hyperthyroidism and ophthalmopathy. TCRdb redid the calling of the multiplex PCR reads with MiXCR, one entry per CDR3 protein. The table lists 750,000 to 900,000 distinct CDR3 sequences, 35% to 45% of them singletons. Input material: blood. These receptors were collected from a man younger than 35 with Graves' hyperthyroidism. The CDR3 runs from the conserved cysteine through the conserved F or W. D genes are given only for firm matches. Size is omitted from some rows. Given values are once, few, many or a class for expanded clones.

TRBV19	few	.	TRBJ1-2	TGTGCCAGTAGTATAGACAGCATCTCTGGCTACACCTTC	CASSIDSISGYTF
TRBV7-7	many	.	TRBJ2-7	TGTGCTAGCAGCCCAGGGAGCACCTCCTACGAGCAGTACTTC	CASSPGSTSYEQYF
TRBV9	.	TRBD2	TRBJ2-5	TGTGCCATCAGCCTCCCAGCGGGGGGCCGGCAGACCCAGTACTTC	CAISLPAGGRQTQYF
TRBV5-6	few	TRBD1	TRBJ2-7	TGTGCCAGCAGCTTTCGGAGAACAGGGGACGAGCAGTACTTC	CASSFRRTGDEQYF
TRBV7-2	.	TRBD1	TRBJ2-7	TGTGCCTGCAGGGACGACAGGGGCTACGAGCAGTACTTC	CACRDDRGYEQYF
TRBV7-7	.	.	TRBJ2-7	TGTGCTAGCAGCGTGGGACCTCAGGGCAATGTATACGAGCAGTACTTC	CASSVGPQGNVYEQYF
TRBV19	.	.	TRBJ2-2	TGTGCCAGTCTCCCGGGGAGGCGCGACGTGGGAAACGGGGAGCTGTTTTTT	CASLPGRRDVGNGELFF
TRBV6-6	.	TRBD1	TRBJ1-5	TGTGCCAGCAGTTACTCGATGGGGACAGGTAACTTCTCTAGCAATCAGCCCCAGCATTTT	CASSYSMGTGNFSSNQPQHF
TRBV6-2/TRBV6-3	.	.	TRBJ2-7	TGTGCCACCCACGGGCCACCCTACGAGCAGTACTTC	CATHGPPYEQYF
TRBV7-3	.	.	TRBJ1-3	TGTGCCAGCAGCTCCCTATGGGGAGGAAACACCATATATTTT	CASSSLWGGNTIYF
TRBV6-2/TRBV6-3	many	.	TRBJ1-1	TGTGCCAGCAGTTCCCGAGGGGAAGGGACTGAAGCTTTCTTT	CASSSRGEGTEAFF
TRBV10-3	.	.	TRBJ2-7	TGTGCCACCTCCATTCTGCGTCGGTTCATCCAAGGACAGTCGCGGGATGGGTCCTACGAGCAGTACTTC	CATSILRRFIQGQSRDGSYEQYF
TRBV10-3	.	.	TRBJ1-3	TGTGCCACCAGAAGGGGGGGTGAAAGAAACACCATATATTTT	CATRRGGERNTIYF